This T cell receptor (beta chain) was identified in a study of blood T cell repertoires in COVID-19. Original handling: Cell counts per sample came from amplifying reference gene primers. Sequenced by immunoSEQ multiplex PCR; TCRdb stores in-frame clones only, minus some. D and trimming come from the DNA, and the V and J calls and clone size come from that table. The sample contains 120,000 to 150,000 clones, roughly four fifths of which appear only once. This CDR3 comprises 16 residues. This receptor was taken from an elderly man with acute or convalescent COVID-19. The genes are TRBV21-1 and TRBJ2-2; TRBD2 is taken as the D call from the table, unchecked against the DNA. TRBV21-1 is a listed pseudogene. The material sequenced was peripheral blood. Here the CDR3 DNA reads TGTGCCAGCGACTCATTTGTGAACTGGTACACCGGGGAGCTGTTTTTT. It translates to CASDSFVNWYTGELFF.